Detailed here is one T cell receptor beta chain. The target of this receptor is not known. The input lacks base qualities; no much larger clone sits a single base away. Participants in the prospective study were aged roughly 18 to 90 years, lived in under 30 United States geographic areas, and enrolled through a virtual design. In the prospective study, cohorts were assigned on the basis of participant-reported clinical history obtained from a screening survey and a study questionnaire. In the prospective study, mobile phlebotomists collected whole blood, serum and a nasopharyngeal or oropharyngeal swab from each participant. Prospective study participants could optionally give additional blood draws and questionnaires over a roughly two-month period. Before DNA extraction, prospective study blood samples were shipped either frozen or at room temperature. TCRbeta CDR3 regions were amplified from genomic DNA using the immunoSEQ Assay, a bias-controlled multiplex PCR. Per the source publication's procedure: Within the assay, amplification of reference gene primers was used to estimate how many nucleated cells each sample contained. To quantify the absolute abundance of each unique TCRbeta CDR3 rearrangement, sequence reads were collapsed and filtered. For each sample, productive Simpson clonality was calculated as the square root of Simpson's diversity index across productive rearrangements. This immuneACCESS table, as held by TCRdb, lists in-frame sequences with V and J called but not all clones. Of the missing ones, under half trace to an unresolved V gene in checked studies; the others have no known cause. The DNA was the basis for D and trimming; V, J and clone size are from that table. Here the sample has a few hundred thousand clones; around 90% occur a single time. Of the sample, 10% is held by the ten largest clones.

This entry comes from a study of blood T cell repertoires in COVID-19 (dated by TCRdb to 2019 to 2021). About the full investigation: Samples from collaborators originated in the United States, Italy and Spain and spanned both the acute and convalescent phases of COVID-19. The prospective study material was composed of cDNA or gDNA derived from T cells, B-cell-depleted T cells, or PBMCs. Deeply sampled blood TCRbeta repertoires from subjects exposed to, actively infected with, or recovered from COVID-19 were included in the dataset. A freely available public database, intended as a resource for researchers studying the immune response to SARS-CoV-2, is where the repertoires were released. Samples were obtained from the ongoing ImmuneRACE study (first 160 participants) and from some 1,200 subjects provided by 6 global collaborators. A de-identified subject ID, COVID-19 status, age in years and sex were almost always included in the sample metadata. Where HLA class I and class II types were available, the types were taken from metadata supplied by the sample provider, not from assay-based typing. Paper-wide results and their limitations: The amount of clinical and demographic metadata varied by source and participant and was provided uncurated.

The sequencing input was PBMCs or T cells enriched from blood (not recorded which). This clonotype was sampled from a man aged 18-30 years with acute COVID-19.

The CDR3 region: CASSFQKLTSDHTDTQYF. Read as DNA, the sequence is TGTGCCAGCAGTTTCCAAAAACTGACTAGCGATCACACAGATACGCAGTATTTT. The sequence is built from TRBV28 and TRBJ2-3, with 8 bases matching TRBD2. Trimming removed 3 bases from V and 2 bases from J; the gene matches leave 13 bases unexplained. Via the germline V gene, CDR1 is MDHEN and CDR2 SYDVKM. Taken from cysteine to phenylalanine, the CDR3 has 18 residues. The CDR3 DNA has 54 bases and is translated from base 1.